This T cell receptor beta chain was observed in a study of blood T cell repertoires in COVID-19. Profiled with immunoSEQ multiplex PCR; TCRdb holds only in-frame clones, not every one. The sample lists roughly 120,000 clones, around 87% occurring once. The origin of this receptor is a woman aged 60-70 years with COVID-19, enrolled during active disease. The sequenced sample was peripheral blood.

The chain's CDR3 is CASSQGVAQGGSPLHF. The CDR3 coding sequence is TGCGCCAGCAGCCAAGGGGTTGCACAGGGGGGATCACCCCTCCACTTT. The chain links TRBV4-3 to TRBJ1-6; 8 nucleotides agree with TRBD1. The CDR3 has 16 residues. CDR1 LGHNA and CDR2 YSLEER come from the germline V gene. V lost 1 base and J lost 10; bases outside the gene matches: 9.